One sample yielded the 18 T cell receptor beta chains listed below, sequenced in a study of T cells in Graves' hyperthyroidism and ophthalmopathy. Regions amplified from RNA transcripts were the TCR beta CDR3 regions. First-round RT-PCR of the TCR CDR3 relied on the HTBI primer set. TCRdb processed the multiplex PCR reads anew with MiXCR; each CDR3 protein has one entry. The top ten clones hold 9.2% of a sample with about 360,000 distinct CDR3 sequences, over 10% of them seen once. Sequenced material: blood. All receptors come from a woman aged 18-30 years with Graves' hyperthyroidism.

This clonotype was seen at least ten times. The chain employs TRBV4-1 and TRBJ2-2; 11 nucleotides match TRBD2. Trimming at V came to 2 bases and at J to 3 bases, leaving 2 bases not matched to a gene. The CDR3 loop spans 16 amino acids. Germline CDR1 MGHRA, CDR2 YSYEKL. The CDR3 DNA is TGCGCCAGCAGCCAAACGGGACTAGCGGACACCGGGGAGCTGTTTTTT. Its translation: CASSQTGLADTGELFF.

This clonotype was seen more than once but under ten times. The chain recombines TRBV14 with TRBJ1-6; TRBD1 aligns across 8 bases. Germline-derived CDR1 and CDR2 are SGHDN and FVKESK. V dropped 4 bases and J dropped 0; count of bases not matched to a gene: 17. This CDR3 spans 21 amino acids. In nucleotides, the CDR3 is TGTGCCAGCAGCCGAAGATATTCGGGACAGGAGTTCAGCTCCTATAATTCACCCCTCCACTTT. Protein: CASSRRYSGQEFSSYNSPLHF.

The V and J genes are TRBV28 and TRBJ2-7; no firm D call. The CDR3 sequence is 13 residues long. CDR1 is MDHEN, CDR2 SYDVKM, per germline. V was trimmed by 5 bases and J by 0 bases, leaving 8 bases between them. CDR3 in DNA: TGTGCCAGCAGTCCCTATAGCTCCTACGAGCAGTACTTC. Its translation is CASSPYSSYEQYF.

This chain uses TRBV6-1 with TRBJ2-2; TRBD2 matches at 11 bases. Per the germline V gene, CDR1 is MNHNS and CDR2 is SASEGT. V lost 5 bases, J lost 7 bases, and 6 bases stayed unmatched. The CDR3 consists of 15 residues. The CDR3 reads CASSYSGGASGELFF. The CDR3 DNA is TGTGCCAGCAGTTATAGCGGGGGGGCCAGCGGGGAGCTGTTTTTT.

This clonotype was picked up many times. The chain's CDR3 is CASSGGTGGNYGYTF. CDR3 DNA sequence: TGTGCCAGCAGCGGGGGAACAGGGGGTAACTATGGCTACACCTTC. The V and J genes are TRBV11-2 and TRBJ1-2; 8 bases line up with TRBD1. The germline gives CDR1 SGHAT, CDR2 FQNNGV. CDR3 size: 15 residues. V was clipped by 5 bases and J by 1 base; unmatched bases: 6.

This clonotype was observed at least ten times. The rearrangement joins TRBV27 to TRBJ2-2, with D perhaps assigned TRBD1 or TRBD2 (9 bases each). V was clipped by 6 bases and J by 5 bases, with 22 bases between them. Germline-derived CDR1 and CDR2 are MNHEY and SMNVEV (reference sequence). The CDR3 sequence is 17 residues long. The CDR3 protein is CASSISGQGLATGELFF. Here the CDR3 DNA reads TGTGCCAGCAGCATTTCGGGACAGGGACTAGCAACCGGGGAGCTGTTTTTT.

This clonotype has a count of ten or more. The rearrangement uses TRBV18 and TRBJ2-3; D call uncertain. Germline V lookup: CDR1 KGHSH, CDR2 LQKENI. The CDR3 is made up of 13 amino acids. The ends were cut back, 2 bases at V and 8 bases at J, with 11 bases in the middle. The CDR3 DNA reads as TGTGCCAGCTCACCAGAAAGTGGGTCTACGCAGTATTTT. Translated, it gives CASSPESGSTQYF.

The sample holds many counts of this clonotype. This chain links TRBV11-1 with TRBJ2-2, with D possibly being TRBD1 (6 bases). This CDR3 is built from 16 residues. Trimming left V 4 bases short and J 5 bases short, with 17 bases between. From germline, CDR1 is SGHAT and CDR2 FQDESV (reference sequence). CDR3: CASSSYGRGRTGELFF. DNA for the CDR3: TGTGCCAGCAGCTCCTACGGCAGGGGTAGGACCGGGGAGCTGTTTTTT.

This clonotype was found many times. V and J are TRBV29-1 and TRBJ1-1; weak D call: TRBD1 (5 bases). V lost 6 bases, J lost 3 bases, and 14 bases lay in between. The CDR3 consists of 13 residues. CDR1 is SQVTM, CDR2 ANQGSEA, per germline. The CDR3 here is CSVKPGLDTEAFF. The CDR3 bases are TGCAGCGTCAAACCGGGGCTCGACACTGAAGCTTTCTTT.

This clonotype was detected many times. The chain's CDR3 is CASSPTGTIQETQYF. CDR3 sequence (DNA): TGTGCCAGCTCACCGACCGGGACTATTCAAGAGACCCAGTACTTC. V is TRBV18 and J is TRBJ2-5; 7 bases fit TRBD2. The germline V gene encodes CDR1 KGHSH and CDR2 LQKENI. The J segment lost 2 bases and the V segment lost 3 bases, leaving 6 bases of the junction unmatched. The CDR3 totals 15 residues.

This clonotype has ten or more counts. The rearrangement links TRBV30 to TRBJ1-1, with unresolved D. The germline V and J ends were trimmed by 0 bases and 1 base, with 6 bases remaining between them. CDR1 and CDR2 from the germline V gene are GTSNPN and SVGIG (reference sequence). The CDR3 sequence is 13 residues long. Here the CDR3 reads CAWSVEENTEAFF. For the CDR3, the DNA is TGTGCCTGGAGTGTGGAAGAGAACACTGAAGCTTTCTTT.

The chain has TRBV19 and TRBJ1-1; TRBD1 might be the D (5 bases). This CDR3 contains 13 residues. The germline V gene encodes CDR1 LNHDA and CDR2 SQIVND (reference sequence). Trimming removed 8 bases at V and 10 bases at J, with 20 bases between. The CDR3 loop is CASDAGTALRAFF. The CDR3 DNA is TGTGCCAGTGACGCCGGGACCGCCTTACGAGCTTTCTTT.

This clonotype occurred a few times. V is TRBV9 and J is TRBJ2-1, with TRBD1 matching over 7 bases. In germline, CDR1 is SGDLS, CDR2 YYNGEE. Losses at the gene ends were 4 bases for V and 8 bases for J; bases not matched to a gene: 15. The CDR3 has 16 residues. The CDR3 loop reads CASSLTGVRALHEQFF. The DNA of the CDR3 is TGTGCCAGCAGCTTAACAGGGGTAAGGGCCCTCCATGAGCAGTTCTTC.

This clonotype was observed many times. The rearrangement links TRBV10-3 to TRBJ2-1; D may be TRBD1 or TRBD2 (5 bases each). V lost 6 bases to trimming and J lost 6 bases, with 15 bases between them. The CDR3 is made up of 14 amino acids. The germline gives CDR1 ENHRY, CDR2 SYGVKD. The CDR3 DNA sequence: TGTGCCATCAGACCGGGACCCGACGTCAATGAGCAGTTCTTC. Amino acid sequence: CAIRPGPDVNEQFF.

V gene TRBV14 combines with J gene TRBJ1-2, with TRBD1 matching over 9 bases. V shed 6 bases, J shed 7 bases, and the junction held 6 bases outside the gene matches. The length of the CDR3 is 13 residues. The germline CDR1 and CDR2 sequences are SGHDN and FVKESK. The CDR3 loop is CASRPQGAIGYTF. The CDR3 coding sequence is TGTGCCAGCAGACCACAGGGGGCTATTGGCTACACCTTC.

This clonotype was found many times. The chain joins TRBV28 to TRBJ1-5; a weak D match, TRBD1 (5 bases). In germline, CDR1 is MDHEN, CDR2 SYDVKM. Between the trimmed V and J ends, which lost 3 bases and 0 bases, there was a span of 9 bases. This CDR3 is built from 15 residues. The CDR3 DNA reads as TGTGCCAGCAGTTTTCTCGGGGGTAGCAATCAGCCCCAGCATTTT. Residues: CASSFLGGSNQPQHF. The whole variable domain, filled in from reference TRBV28 and TRBJ1-5, reads DVKVTQSSRYLVKRTGEKVFLECVQDMDHENMFWYRQDPGLGLRLIYFSYDVKMKEKGDIPEGYSVSREKKERFSLILESASTNQTSMYLCASSFLGGSNQPQHFGDGTRLSIL.

This chain connects TRBV6-2 or TRBV6-3 to TRBJ2-1; D assignment may be TRBD1 or TRBD2 (6 bases each). CDR3 size: 16 residues. The ends were cut back, 7 bases at V and 2 bases at J, with 18 bases in the middle. CDR1 and CDR2 (germline): MNHEY, SVGEGT. The CDR3 DNA is TGTGCCAGCACTATGGGGGGCTGGAGCGCCTACAATGAGCAGTTCTTC. It encodes CASTMGGWSAYNEQFF.

This clonotype was detected many times. The rearrangement uses TRBV3-1 and TRBJ2-2, with D perhaps TRBD1 or TRBD2 (6 bases each). V was clipped by 0 bases and J by 7 bases, with 9 bases between them. CDR1 is LGHDT, CDR2 YNNKEL, per germline (reference sequence). The CDR3 extends over 14 amino acids. This CDR3 is CASSQEGGGGELFF. DNA for the CDR3: TGTGCCAGCAGCCAAGAAGGAGGGGGCGGGGAGCTGTTTTTT.